This T cell receptor beta chain is drawn from a study of blood T cells in healthy people across ages. About the study: About one barcoded beta molecule per two T cells was captured by template switching.

Roughly 10 milliliters of peripheral blood were drawn from each donor. This clonotype was seen more than once but under ten times. Sample-barcoded 5' priming and a J-beta primer mix drove a second PCR of about 7 to 12 cycles. Samples each returned at least 2.5 million CDR3-containing paired-end reads. Each CDR3 protein is one row after TCRdb ran MiXCR on the 5' RACE reads. The sample has 1.8 million or so distinct CDR3 sequences, about 39% seen once. V lost 2 bases, J lost 3 bases, and 8 bases lay in between. Germline values: CDR1 MNHEY, CDR2 SVGEGT. CDR3 length: 13 residues. The chain links TRBV6-2 or TRBV6-3 to TRBJ2-7; no definite D call. The origin of this receptor is a human donor in good health. The source material was blood. DNA of the CDR3: TGTGCCAGCAGTTACGGGTCGAACTACGAGCAGTACTTC. It is translated as CASSYGSNYEQYF.